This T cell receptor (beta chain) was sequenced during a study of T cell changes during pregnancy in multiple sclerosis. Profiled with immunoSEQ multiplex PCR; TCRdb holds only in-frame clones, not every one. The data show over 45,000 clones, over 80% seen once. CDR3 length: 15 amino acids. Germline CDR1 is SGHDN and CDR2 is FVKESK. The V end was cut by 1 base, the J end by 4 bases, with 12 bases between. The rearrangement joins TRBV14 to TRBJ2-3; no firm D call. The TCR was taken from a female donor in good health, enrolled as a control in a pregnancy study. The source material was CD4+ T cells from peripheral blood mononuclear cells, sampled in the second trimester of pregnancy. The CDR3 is CASSQVKLVPDTQYF. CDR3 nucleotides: TGTGCCAGCAGCCAAGTTAAGCTCGTACCAGATACGCAGTATTTT. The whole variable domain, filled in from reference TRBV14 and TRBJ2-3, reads EAGVTQFPSHSVIEKGQTVTLRCDPISGHDNLYWYRRVMGKEIKFLLHFVKESKQDESGMPNNRFLAERTGGTYSTLKVQPAELEDSGVYFCASSQVKLVPDTQYFGPGTRLTVL.